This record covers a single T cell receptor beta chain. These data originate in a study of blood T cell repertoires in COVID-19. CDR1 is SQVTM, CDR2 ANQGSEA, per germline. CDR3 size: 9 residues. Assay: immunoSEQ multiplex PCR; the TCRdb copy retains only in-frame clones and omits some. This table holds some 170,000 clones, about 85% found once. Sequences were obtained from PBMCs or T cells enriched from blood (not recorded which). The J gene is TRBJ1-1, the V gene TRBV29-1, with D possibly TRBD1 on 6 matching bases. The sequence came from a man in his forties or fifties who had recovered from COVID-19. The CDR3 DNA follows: TGCACCATAGGGGGTGAAGCTTTCTTT. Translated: CTIGGEAFF.